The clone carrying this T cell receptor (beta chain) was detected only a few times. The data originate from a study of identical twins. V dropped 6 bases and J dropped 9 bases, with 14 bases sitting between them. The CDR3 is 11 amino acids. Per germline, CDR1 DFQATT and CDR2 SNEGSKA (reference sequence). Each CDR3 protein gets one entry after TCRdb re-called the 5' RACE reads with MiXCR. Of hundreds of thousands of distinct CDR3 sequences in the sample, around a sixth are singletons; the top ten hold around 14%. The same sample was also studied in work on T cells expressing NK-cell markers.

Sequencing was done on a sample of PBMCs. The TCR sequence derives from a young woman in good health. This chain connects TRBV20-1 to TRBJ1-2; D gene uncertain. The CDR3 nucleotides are TGCAGTGCCCCCGCAGGCCCTCGCTACACCTTC. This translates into CSAPAGPRYTF.